This T cell receptor (beta chain) was captured by sequencing in a study of cytomegalovirus exposure and HLA in healthy donors. At the level of the study: A later analysis reported the same platform for the 110 or so validation repertoires and the 666 first-cohort repertoires. Study-wide points: Both high specificity and high sensitivity reportedly marked the classifier's diagnosis of cytomegalovirus status. Most observed TCR sequences were rare, whereas some public TCRs were detected in many donors.

About this clone: No antigen is known for it.

The donors were members of the 120-subject validation cohort (separate from the roughly 680-subject first cohort). The protocol was immunoSEQ multiplex PCR, while the TCRdb copy is restricted to in-frame clones and leaves out a portion. The table includes nearly 200,000 clones, around 84% detected once. The CDR3 sequence is 15 residues long. Trimming shortened V by 3 bases and J by 6 bases, and 18 bases separated the two germline ends. Germline loops: CDR1 MDHEN, CDR2 SYDVKM. The sequencing input was PBMCs. This sequence was found in a woman aged 30 to 39 in good health and CMV-seropositive. J is TRBJ2-7 and V is TRBV28; a weak D match, TRBD2 (5 bases). In nucleotides, the CDR3 is TGTGCCAGCAGTTTCTACGCGGGCGTACTTATCGAGCAGTACTTC. This gives the protein CASSFYAGVLIEQYF. Full variable domain (outside the CDR3, taken from reference TRBV28 and TRBJ2-7): DVKVTQSSRYLVKRTGEKVFLECVQDMDHENMFWYRQDPGLGLRLIYFSYDVKMKEKGDIPEGYSVSREKKERFSLILESASTNQTSMYLCASSFYAGVLIEQYFGPGTRLTVT.